The 25 T cell receptor beta chains reported below all come from one sample, sequenced in a study of T-cell memory formation after mild COVID-19. MiXCR was run by TCRdb on the 5' RACE reads, yielding one entry per CDR3 protein. Here the sample spans 280,000 or so distinct CDR3 sequences, around 8% being singletons. Sequencing was performed on PBMCs or a T cell subset sorted from them (not recorded which). The source of these receptors is a man between 18 and 35 years old who had mild COVID-19 (a few samples of this study predate the infection). Cell type and time point are not known.

The J gene is TRBJ2-7, the V gene TRBV7-6; 10 nucleotides match TRBD2. CDR3 length: 14 residues. The V gene's germline CDR1 is SGHVS and CDR2 FNYEAQ. The J segment lost 5 bases and the V segment lost 5 bases, leaving 6 bases of the junction unmatched. The chain's CDR3 is CASSPPAGGNEQYF. The CDR3 nucleotides are TGTGCCAGCAGCCCCCCAGCGGGGGGGAACGAGCAGTACTTC.

This clonotype was counted only a few times. V usage is TRBV4-3 and J usage is TRBJ1-4; 10 nucleotides line up with TRBD1. V trimming: 3 bases; J trimming: 8 bases; junction bases outside the gene matches: 9. The CDR3 length is 16 residues. From germline, CDR1 is LGHNA and CDR2 YSLEER. CDR3 protein: CASSQRPTGGPEKLFF. The DNA for the CDR3 is TGCGCCAGCAGCCAGCGCCCGACAGGGGGCCCCGAAAAACTGTTTTTT.

This chain connects TRBV6-5 to TRBJ2-2, with D possibly matching TRBD1 (5 bases). The CDR3 length is 13 residues. Per germline, CDR1 MNHEY and CDR2 SVGAGI. The V end was cut by 5 bases, the J end by 7 bases, with 11 bases between. The CDR3 nucleotides read TGTGCCAGCAGTGACACAGGAGTCGGGGAGCTGTTTTTT. Its translation: CASSDTGVGELFF.

J is TRBJ1-3 and V is TRBV15; 8 nucleotides match TRBD1. This CDR3 spans 15 amino acids. Germline V gene sequence: CDR1 LNHNV, CDR2 YYDKDF (reference sequence). V was clipped by 4 bases and J by 0 bases; unmatched bases: 2. The CDR3 loop reads CATSTDRASGNTIYF. As DNA, the CDR3 is TGTGCCACCAGCACGGACAGGGCCTCTGGAAACACCATATATTTT.

In its sample, this clonotype was seen many times. J is TRBJ2-2 and V is TRBV7-2; the match to TRBD2 covers 9 bases. Germline CDR1 reads SGHTA; CDR2 reads FQGNSA. This CDR3 contains 16 residues. The V segment lost 1 base and the J segment 4 bases; nucleotides outside the gene matches: 4. The CDR3 coding sequence is TGTGCCAGCAGCTTAGTGGCGGGGGGGGGCACCGGGGAGCTGTTTTTT. It codes for CASSLVAGGGTGELFF.

This clonotype was found many times. V is TRBV7-2 and J is TRBJ2-3, with D perhaps matching TRBD1 (6 bases). V was pared by 5 bases and J by 0 bases, with 15 bases between. Germline CDR1 is SGHTA and CDR2 is FQGNSA. The CDR3 covers 16 residues. The CDR3 coding sequence is TGTGCCAGCAGCCTTTGGACAGCGTATAGCACAGATACGCAGTATTTT. Amino acid sequence: CASSLWTAYSTDTQYF.

The V and J genes are TRBV7-3 and TRBJ2-3; TRBD2 aligns across 8 bases. CDR3 length: 14 amino acids. Germline lookup yields CDR1 SGHTA and CDR2 FQGTGA. The J segment lost 13 bases and the V segment lost 5 bases, leaving 14 bases of the junction unmatched. The CDR3 sequence is CASSHALERGPEYF. CDR3 nucleotides: TGTGCCAGCAGCCACGCCTTGGAGCGGGGGCCCGAGTATTTT.

This clonotype was detected only a few times. This chain uses TRBV5-1 with TRBJ2-2; either TRBD1 or TRBD2 may fit D (6 bases each). The CDR3 length is 16 residues. Germline CDR1 is SGHRS and CDR2 is YFSETQ. Trimming cost V 3 bases and J 5 bases, with 17 bases left between them. The CDR3 DNA sequence: TGCGCCAGCAGCTCGACTCTCGGAGGGGGAACCGGGGAGCTGTTTTTT. Amino acid sequence: CASSSTLGGGTGELFF.

V usage is TRBV5-8 and J usage is TRBJ2-7; possible D gene TRBD1, 5 bases. The CDR3 is made up of 16 amino acids. V was clipped by 0 bases and J by 6 bases, with 19 bases between them. The germline gives CDR1 SGHTS, CDR2 YDEGEE. The CDR3 bases are TGTGCCAGCAGCTTGGCGGCGAATAGGGGATCTACCGAGCAGTACGTC. This codes for CASSLAANRGSTEQYV.

This sequence joins TRBV27 and TRBJ2-7; D is possibly TRBD1 or TRBD2 (5 bases each). Per germline, CDR1 MNHEY and CDR2 SMNVEV (reference sequence). Between the trimmed V and J ends, which lost 1 base and 4 bases, there was a span of 14 bases. CDR3 size: 15 residues. The CDR3, as DNA: TGTGCCAGCAGTTTATACGCGGCAGGGAGTTACGAGCAGTACGTC. This encodes CASSLYAAGSYEQYV.

This clonotype appeared a few times. This chain links TRBV6-2 or TRBV6-3 with TRBJ2-1; tentative D call: TRBD1 (5 bases). The CDR3 covers 13 residues. Trimming took 6 bases from V and 3 from J, leaving 9 bases between them. Germline values: CDR1 MNHEY, CDR2 SVGEGT. The CDR3 here is CASRPDSYNEQFF. The DNA for the CDR3 is TGTGCCAGCAGACCCGACAGCTACAATGAGCAGTTCTTC.

This clonotype was counted many times. The gene calls are TRBV12-3 or TRBV12-4 and TRBJ2-1; 12 bases map to TRBD2. J was trimmed by 5 bases and V by 6 bases; bases with no gene match: 5. The CDR3 is made up of 15 amino acids. DNA for the CDR3: TGTGCCAGCAGCTACCCTAGCGGGGGGGACAATGAGCAGTTCTTC. This codes for CASSYPSGGDNEQFF.

In this sample, this clonotype turned up a few times. CDR3 sequence (DNA): TGTGCCAGCACCCAGAGCCCCCCGAACACTGAAGCTTTCTTT. Translating it yields CASTQSPPNTEAFF. The chain uses TRBV12-3 or TRBV12-4 and TRBJ1-1; D uncertain. Deletions cut 7 bases from V and 1 base from J, with 13 bases between. The CDR3 totals 14 residues.

The chain couples TRBV6-5 to TRBJ2-5; 8 bases fit TRBD1. Germline V CDR1 and CDR2: MNHEY, SVGAGI. The CDR3 contains 16 residues. V was pared by 4 bases and J by 5 bases, with 12 bases of the junction left unmatched. CDR3 DNA: TGTGCCAGCAGTTTCACGAACAGGGGGTACGGGGAGACCCAGTACTTC. Protein product: CASSFTNRGYGETQYF.

This clonotype has a handful of counts. The rearrangement links TRBV11-2 to TRBJ2-2; 10 positions agree with TRBD2. CDR1 SGHAT and CDR2 FQNNGV come from the germline V gene. Losses at the gene ends were 8 bases for V and 4 bases for J; bases not matched to a gene: 7. The CDR3 sequence is 15 residues long. In DNA form, the CDR3 reads TGTGCCAGCCGGCGCAGCGGGGGGGTCACCGGGGAGCTGTTTTTT. Translation gives CASRRSGGVTGELFF.

This clonotype was recorded a few times. V and J are TRBV12-3 or TRBV12-4 and TRBJ2-4; TRBD1 might be the D (5 bases). The CDR3 has 13 amino acids. Trimming left V 2 bases short and J 15 bases short, with 17 bases between. The CDR3 sequence: CASSLSQGRVGYF. The CDR3 DNA is TGTGCCAGCAGTTTAAGTCAGGGCCGAGTAGGGTACTTC.

The V gene is TRBV5-1, the J gene TRBJ2-1; D might be TRBD1 (5 bases). Looked up from germline, CDR1 is SGHRS and CDR2 is YFSETQ. The CDR3 is made up of 17 amino acids. V lost 0 bases and J 0 bases, leaving 13 bases between the germline ends. CDR3 loop: CASSLGPETASYNEQFF. Here the CDR3 DNA reads TGCGCCAGCAGCTTGGGTCCAGAGACAGCCTCCTACAATGAGCAGTTCTTC.

The table lists this clonotype with a few counts. V gene TRBV5-1 combines with J gene TRBJ2-3, with D unresolved. The CDR3 runs 17 residues. V was pared by 2 bases and J by 0 bases, with 16 bases between. Germline-derived CDR1 and CDR2 are SGHRS and YFSETQ. The CDR3 loop is CASSFASTTLSTDTQYF. In DNA, the CDR3 is TGCGCCAGCAGCTTCGCCTCCACAACACTGAGCACAGATACGCAGTATTTT.

The count of this clonotype is one. The chain links TRBV5-1 to TRBJ1-6; TRBD1 matches 8 bases. The CDR3 sequence is 14 residues long. Losses at the gene ends were 4 bases for V and 8 bases for J; bases not matched to a gene: 5. Germline V gene lookup returns CDR1 SGHRS and CDR2 YFSETQ. DNA for the CDR3: TGCGCCAGCAGCGCACAGGGGGGCGATTCACCCCTCCACTTT. Translation: CASSAQGGDSPLHF.

This sequence joins TRBV11-2 and TRBJ1-4, with a possible D match to TRBD1 (5 bases). The V end was cut by 5 bases, the J end by 3 bases, with 13 bases between. From germline, CDR1 is SGHAT and CDR2 FQNNGV. The CDR3 is 15 residues long. CDR3 region: CASSPSTVPNEKLFF. As DNA, the CDR3 is TGTGCCAGCAGCCCCTCGACAGTGCCTAATGAAAAACTGTTTTTT.

The rearrangement links TRBV4-1 to TRBJ1-2; 7 bases are shared with TRBD1. The trim removed 3 bases at V and 5 bases at J, leaving 12 bases unmatched. Per germline, CDR1 MGHRA and CDR2 YSYEKL. This CDR3 has 16 residues. The chain's CDR3 is CASSHPGEGAQYGYTF. DNA of the CDR3: TGCGCCAGCAGCCATCCCGGGGAGGGGGCGCAATATGGCTACACCTTC.

In its sample, this clonotype was seen a few times. The V call is TRBV7-8, the J call TRBJ2-1; TRBD1 is a possible D gene (5 bases). This CDR3 spans 15 amino acids. V was cut by 5 bases and J by 4 bases, with 15 bases left in between. In germline, CDR1 is SGHVS, CDR2 FQNEAQ. Written as DNA, the CDR3 is TGTGCCAGCAGCAAGGCAGGGCGGAATTACAATGAGCAGTTCTTC. Translating it yields CASSKAGRNYNEQFF.

The V gene is TRBV6-1, the J gene TRBJ2-7; D is perhaps TRBD1 or TRBD2 (6 bases each). V was clipped by 5 bases and J by 7 bases, with 12 bases between them. The CDR3 has 12 amino acids. Germline values: CDR1 MNHNS, CDR2 SASEGT. This chain's CDR3 is CASSNRAGEQYV. CDR3 nucleotide sequence: TGTGCCAGCAGTAACAGGGCGGGGGAGCAGTACGTC.

This clonotype was seen repeatedly, ten times or more. The J gene is TRBJ1-2, the V gene TRBV12-3 or TRBV12-4; possible D gene TRBD1, 6 bases. V was shortened by 6 bases and J by 4 bases, with 18 bases between the two germline ends. The CDR3 length is 15 residues. In nucleotides, the CDR3 is TGTGCCAGCAGCTCCGACAGGAAACCCTCCTATGGCTACACCTTC. Translation: CASSSDRKPSYGYTF.

This clonotype appeared many times. V and J are TRBV18 and TRBJ2-3; D not resolved. V was clipped by 0 bases and J by 4 bases, with 11 bases between them. Germline V gene sequence: CDR1 KGHSH, CDR2 LQKENI. CDR3 length: 15 amino acids. The CDR3 nucleotides are TGTGCCAGCTCACCACCTGTGGCCATCCCAGATACGCAGTATTTT. It codes for CASSPPVAIPDTQYF.